The rows below give T cell receptor beta chains drawn from one sample of a study of shared clonotypes between healthy human individuals. The table came from immunoSEQ multiplex PCR; TCRdb's copy has only in-frame clones and leaves some out. The table lists about a million clones, approximately 75% of them singletons. Sequencing was performed on memory CD4+ T cells from PBMCs. The receptors come from a man aged 18 to 29 in good health. Some clones in this sample may be carry-over from other donors' samples. Each CDR3 is given with its conserved first and last residue. The D gene is left open where the match is weak. Clone size appears in some rows only: once, few, many, or a class for an expanded clone.

.	.	TRBV2	14	TRBJ1-2	CASKPGQRLYGYTF	TGTGCCAGCAAGCCCGGGCAGAGACTGTATGGCTACACCTTC
TRBD1	.	TRBV6-1	14	TRBJ2-3	CASSARGQSDTQYF	TGTGCCAGCAGTGCGAGGGGGCAATCAGATACGCAGTATTTT
TRBD1	once	TRBV4-2	15	TRBJ2-7	CASSQAGRGSYEQYF	TGTGCCAGCAGCCAAGCGGGCAGGGGGAGTTACGAGCAGTACTTC
.	.	TRBV18	14	TRBJ2-7	CASSPLGLGAEQYF	TGTGCCAGCTCACCATTGGGACTGGGGGCCGAGCAGTACTTC
TRBD1	.	TRBV7-9	15	TRBJ2-5	CASSPGQGQGETQYF	TGTGCCAGCAGCCCTGGACAGGGGCAGGGGGAGACCCAGTACTTC
.	.	TRBV6-5	13	TRBJ1-6	CASQGLGNSPLHF	TGTGCCTCCCAGGGGTTGGGTAATTCACCCCTCCACTTT
.	.	TRBV5-1	16	TRBJ2-7	CASSLGLQTDSYEQYF	TGCGCCAGCAGCTTGGGCTTACAGACGGATTCCTACGAGCAGTACTTC
.	many	TRBV14	13	TRBJ2-7	CASSQDLETEQYF	TGTGCCAGCAGCCAAGATTTGGAGACCGAGCAGTACTTC
.	.	TRBV6-5	13	TRBJ2-1	CASSYLSYNEQFF	TGTGCCAGCAGTTACCTCTCCTACAATGAGCAGTTCTTC
.	once	TRBV27	17	TRBJ2-1	CASSPALAQSSYNEQFF	TGTGCCAGCAGTCCAGCCCTAGCTCAGAGCTCCTACAATGAGCAGTTCTTC
.	few	TRBV2	14	TRBJ1-1	CASCLEGGNTEAFF	TGTGCCAGCTGCCTTGAGGGGGGGAACACTGAAGCTTTCTTT
TRBD2	few	TRBV7-2	14	TRBJ2-7	CASSLGLADYEQYF	TGTGCCAGCAGCTTAGGACTAGCGGACTACGAGCAGTACTTC
.	few	TRBV28	13	TRBJ1-1	CASSFRDGRGAFF	TGTGCCAGCAGTTTCCGGGACGGGCGGGGGGCTTTCTTT
.	.	TRBV27	16	TRBJ2-3	CASSQLSVLDGNTQYF	TGTGCCAGCAGTCAACTAAGCGTACTAGACGGGAATACGCAGTATTTT
.	.	TRBV5-1	14	TRBJ2-7	CASKRQISSYEQYF	TGCGCCAGTAAGAGACAGATTAGCTCCTACGAGCAGTACTTC
.	.	TRBV5-4	12	TRBJ2-7	CASSLDQDKQYF	TGTGCCAGCAGCTTGGATCAGGATAAGCAGTACTTC
.	.	TRBV6-5	15	TRBJ2-1	CASSYRGVNYNEQFF	TGTGCCAGCAGTTACCGCGGGGTCAACTACAATGAGCAGTTCTTC
TRBD1	.	TRBV27	15	TRBJ2-7	CASSPRTGSSYEQYF	TGTGCCAGCAGTCCGCGGACAGGGTCATCCTACGAGCAGTACTTC
.	.	TRBV10-2	12	TRBJ1-4	CASGATDEKLFF	TGCGCCAGCGGGGCCACCGATGAAAAACTGTTTTTT
TRBD1	.	TRBV14	16	TRBJ2-5	CASSQERQGWQETQYF	TGTGCCAGCAGCCAAGAGCGACAGGGTTGGCAAGAGACCCAGTACTTC
TRBD1	.	TRBV28	15	TRBJ2-7	CASKGPGTGLLEQYF	TGTGCCAGCAAAGGCCCCGGGACAGGACTCCTCGAGCAGTACTTC
.	.	TRBV5-1	13	TRBJ1-1	CASSFSLDAEAFF	TGCGCCAGCAGCTTTTCTTTAGACGCTGAAGCTTTCTTT
.	.	TRBV18	15	TRBJ2-3	CASSPTTTRTDTQYF	TGTGCCAGCTCACCAACAACCACCCGCACAGATACGCAGTATTTT
.	.	TRBV20-1	11	TRBJ2-7	CSGAALIEQYF	TGCAGTGGGGCGGCCCTAATCGAGCAGTACTTC
.	.	TRBV6-5	11	TRBJ1-2	CASRKFEGYTF	TGTGCCAGCAGAAAATTCGAGGGCTACACCTTC
.	few	TRBV7-8	14	TRBJ1-2	CASSLGSRNYGYTF	TGTGCCAGCAGCTTGGGGTCGAGGAACTATGGCTACACCTTC
.	.	TRBV6-6	13	TRBJ1-2	CASSSSVGIGYTF	TGTGCCAGCAGCTCGTCGGTAGGGATCGGCTACACCTTC
TRBD1	.	TRBV5-4	16	TRBJ1-4	CASSPGQGKANEKLFF	TGTGCCAGCAGCCCCGGACAGGGGAAGGCTAATGAAAAACTGTTTTTT
.	few	TRBV27	12	TRBJ1-1	CASSPLGQPAFF	TGTGCCAGCAGTCCCCTGGGGCAGCCGGCTTTCTTT
.	.	TRBV30	13	TRBJ1-2	CAWRGKVRVGYTF	TGTGCCTGGAGGGGAAAGGTAAGGGTTGGCTACACCTTC
.	.	TRBV5-1	13	TRBJ1-1	CATSPVMNTEAFF	TGCGCCACCAGCCCAGTCATGAACACTGAAGCTTTCTTT
.	.	TRBV18	17	TRBJ1-2	CASSTRTEDSSVRGYTF	TGTGCCAGCTCAACCCGGACGGAAGACTCTTCTGTGAGGGGCTACACCTTC
TRBD1	.	TRBV5-1	15	TRBJ2-7	CASSLGGTVKNEQYF	TGCGCCAGCAGCTTGGGAGGGACAGTGAAAAACGAGCAGTACTTC
TRBD1	.	TRBV18	14	TRBJ2-2	CASSLNRGTGELFF	TGTGCCAGCTCACTCAACAGGGGCACCGGGGAGCTGTTTTTT
TRBD2	many	TRBV18	17	TRBJ2-1	CASSPSGSDGSYNEQFF	TGTGCCAGCTCACCTAGCGGGAGCGACGGCTCCTACAATGAGCAGTTCTTC
.	.	TRBV7-2	13	TRBJ2-5	CASSPGAGETQYF	TGTGCCAGCAGCCCCGGGGCGGGGGAGACCCAGTACTTC
.	.	TRBV7-2	13	TRBJ1-1	CASSLGGGTEAFF	TGTGCCAGCAGCCTAGGGGGGGGCACTGAAGCTTTCTTT
TRBD1	.	TRBV7-9	16	TRBJ2-7	CASSPPMRQGIYEQYF	TGTGCCAGCAGCCCGCCTATGCGACAGGGGATCTACGAGCAGTACTTC
.	.	TRBV27	15	TRBJ1-1	CASTRGYRENTEAFF	TGTGCCAGCACCAGAGGGTACAGGGAAAACACTGAAGCTTTCTTT
.	.	TRBV4-2	17	TRBJ2-3	CASSPVGGRGSTDTQYF	TGTGCCAGCAGCCCGGTCGGGGGGCGGGGAAGCACAGATACGCAGTATTTT
TRBD1	.	TRBV28	17	TRBJ2-2	CASSGQGNYWSTGELFF	TGTGCCAGCAGTGGACAGGGGAACTATTGGAGCACCGGGGAGCTGTTTTTT
.	.	TRBV27	15	TRBJ1-3	CASKVQGNSGNTIYF	TGTGCCAGCAAGGTTCAGGGGAACTCTGGAAACACCATATATTTT
TRBD2	once	TRBV10-3	14	TRBJ2-3	CAISDNSGSDTQYF	TGTGCCATCAGTGATAATAGCGGGTCAGATACGCAGTATTTT
TRBD1	.	TRBV7-2	14	TRBJ1-2	CASSLRDRAGGYTF	TGTGCCAGCAGCTTAAGGGACAGGGCAGGTGGCTACACCTTC
TRBD1	few	TRBV4-2	12	TRBJ2-7	CASSPGGGEQYF	TGTGCCAGCAGCCCAGGGGGCGGCGAGCAGTACTTC
TRBD2	few	TRBV27	18	TRBJ2-7	CASSLRAGGLAGPYEQYF	TGTGCCAGCAGTCTTCGGGCAGGGGGACTAGCGGGACCCTACGAGCAGTACTTC
.	once	TRBV4-1	14	TRBJ1-3	CASSPAGSGNTIYF	TGCGCCAGCAGCCCTGCGGGCTCTGGAAACACCATATATTTT
.	.	TRBV18	12	TRBJ1-2	CASSRANYGYTF	TGTGCCAGCTCTCGTGCTAACTATGGCTACACCTTC
TRBD2	.	TRBV14	17	TRBJ2-3	CASSQELAGGSTDTQYF	TGTGCCAGCAGCCAAGAACTAGCGGGGGGGAGCACAGATACGCAGTATTTT
.	.	TRBV6-5	15	TRBJ1-2	CASSSPGQGNYGYTF	TGTGCCAGCAGTTCGCCCGGCCAGGGTAACTATGGCTACACCTTC
.	.	TRBV7-9	13	TRBJ2-3	CASSLKGGDTQYF	TGTGCCAGCAGCTTAAAGGGTGGAGATACGCAGTATTTT
.	.	TRBV9	13	TRBJ1-1	CATSEGVGTEAFF	TGTGCCACCTCCGAAGGTGTAGGCACTGAAGCTTTCTTT
.	.	TRBV19	13	TRBJ1-4	CASRTDPNEKLFF	TGTGCCAGCAGGACAGATCCTAATGAAAAACTGTTTTTT
TRBD1	.	TRBV6-1	13	TRBJ2-7	CASRRTTGDEQYF	TGTGCCAGCAGGAGGACCACAGGGGACGAGCAGTACTTC
.	.	TRBV28	16	TRBJ1-2	CASTFPGTRRAYGYTF	TGTGCCAGCACCTTCCCGGGGACCCGGCGGGCCTATGGCTACACCTTC
.	.	TRBV27	13	TRBJ1-2	CASSFDGNYGYTF	TGTGCCAGCAGTTTTGACGGAAACTATGGCTACACCTTC
TRBD1	few	TRBV5-4	15	TRBJ1-4	CASSRTGRWNEKLFF	TGTGCCAGCAGCAGGACAGGGCGCTGGAATGAAAAACTGTTTTTT